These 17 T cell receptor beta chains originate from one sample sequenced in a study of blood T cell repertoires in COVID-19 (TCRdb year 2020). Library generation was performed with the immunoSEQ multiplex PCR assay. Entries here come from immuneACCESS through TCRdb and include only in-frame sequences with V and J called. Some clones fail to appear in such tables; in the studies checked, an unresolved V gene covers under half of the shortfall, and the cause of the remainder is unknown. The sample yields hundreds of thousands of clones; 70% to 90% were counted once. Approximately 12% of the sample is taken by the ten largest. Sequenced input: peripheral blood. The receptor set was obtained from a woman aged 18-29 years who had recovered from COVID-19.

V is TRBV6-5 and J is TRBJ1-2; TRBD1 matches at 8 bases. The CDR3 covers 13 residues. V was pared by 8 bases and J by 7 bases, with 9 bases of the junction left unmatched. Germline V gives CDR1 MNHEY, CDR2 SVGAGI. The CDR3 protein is CASVEPQGGGYTF. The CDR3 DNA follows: TGTGCCAGCGTAGAGCCACAGGGGGGTGGCTACACCTTC.

The CDR3 protein is CASSESREGHLSYNEQFF. DNA for the CDR3: TGTGCCAGCAGCGAATCGCGGGAGGGCCACCTCTCCTACAATGAGCAGTTCTTC. The J gene is TRBJ2-1, the V gene TRBV9; TRBD2 aligns across 9 bases. Germline CDR1 SGDLS, CDR2 YYNGEE. J lost 0 bases, V lost 3 bases, and 10 bases had no gene match. The CDR3 runs to 18 residues.

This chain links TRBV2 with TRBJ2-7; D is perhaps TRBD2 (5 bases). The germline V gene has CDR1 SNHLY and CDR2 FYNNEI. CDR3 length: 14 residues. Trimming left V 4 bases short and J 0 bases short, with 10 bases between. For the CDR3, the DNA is TGTGCCAGCAGTGCGAGGGAAAGCTCCTACGAGCAGTACTTC. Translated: CASSARESSYEQYF.

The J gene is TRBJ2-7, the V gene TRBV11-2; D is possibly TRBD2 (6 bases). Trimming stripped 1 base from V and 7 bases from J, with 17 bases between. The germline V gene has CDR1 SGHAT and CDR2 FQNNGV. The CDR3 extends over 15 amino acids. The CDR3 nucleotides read TGTGCCAGCAGCTTAGGCCAACGCGGGATAGGGGAGCAGTACTTC. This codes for CASSLGQRGIGEQYF.

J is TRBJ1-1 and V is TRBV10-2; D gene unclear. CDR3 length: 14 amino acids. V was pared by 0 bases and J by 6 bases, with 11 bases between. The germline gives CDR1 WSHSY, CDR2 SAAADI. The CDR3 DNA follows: TGCGCCAGCAGTGAGTCGATGGTCAGGTCTGAAGCTTTCTTT. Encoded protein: CASSESMVRSEAFF.

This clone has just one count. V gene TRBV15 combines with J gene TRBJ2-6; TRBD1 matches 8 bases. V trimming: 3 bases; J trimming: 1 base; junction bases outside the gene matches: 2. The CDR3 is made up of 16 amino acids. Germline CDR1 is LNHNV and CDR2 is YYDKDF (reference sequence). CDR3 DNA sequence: TGTGCCACCAGCAGGGACAGGGTTTCTGGGGCCAACGTCCTGACTTTC. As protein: CATSRDRVSGANVLTF.

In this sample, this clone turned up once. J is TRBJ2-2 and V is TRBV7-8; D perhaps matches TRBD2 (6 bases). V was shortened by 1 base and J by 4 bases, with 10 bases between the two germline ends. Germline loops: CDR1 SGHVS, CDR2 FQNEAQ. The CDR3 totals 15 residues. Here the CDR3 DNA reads TGTGCCAGCAGCTTAGGGAGGGATGGCACCGGGGAGCTGTTTTTT. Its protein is CASSLGRDGTGELFF.

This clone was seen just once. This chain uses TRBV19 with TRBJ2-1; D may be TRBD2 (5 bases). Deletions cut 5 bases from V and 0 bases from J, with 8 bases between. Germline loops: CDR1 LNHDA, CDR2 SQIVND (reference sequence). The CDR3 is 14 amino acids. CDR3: CASSGGGSYNEQFF. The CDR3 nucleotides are TGTGCCAGTAGTGGCGGAGGCTCCTACAATGAGCAGTTCTTC.

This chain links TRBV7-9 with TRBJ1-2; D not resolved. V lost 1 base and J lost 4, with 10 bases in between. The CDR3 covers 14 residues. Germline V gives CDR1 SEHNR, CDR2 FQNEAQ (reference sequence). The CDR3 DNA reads TGTGCCAGCAGCTTAGGTGCAGTTGTCTATGGCTACACCTTC. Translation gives CASSLGAVVYGYTF.

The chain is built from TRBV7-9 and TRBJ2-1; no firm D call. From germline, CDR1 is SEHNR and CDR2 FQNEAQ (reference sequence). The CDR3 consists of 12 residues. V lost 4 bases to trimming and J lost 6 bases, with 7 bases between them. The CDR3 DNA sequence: TGTGCCAGCAGCTCGTATGTCAATGAGCAGTTCTTC. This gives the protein CASSSYVNEQFF.

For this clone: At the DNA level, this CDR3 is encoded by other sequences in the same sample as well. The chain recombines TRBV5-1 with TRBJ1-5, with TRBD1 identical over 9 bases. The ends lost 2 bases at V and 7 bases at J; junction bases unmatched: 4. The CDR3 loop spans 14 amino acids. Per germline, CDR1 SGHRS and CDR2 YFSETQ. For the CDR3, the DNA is TGCGCCAGCAGCTTAACAGGGGGCGGCCAGCCCCAGCATTTT. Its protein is CASSLTGGGQPQHF.

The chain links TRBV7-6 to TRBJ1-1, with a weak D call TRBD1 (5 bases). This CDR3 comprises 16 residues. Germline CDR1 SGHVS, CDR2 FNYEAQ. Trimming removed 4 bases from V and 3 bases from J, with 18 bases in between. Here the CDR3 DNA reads TGTGCCAGCAGCTCATCACTGGGGCAGGCCCACACTGAAGCTTTCTTT. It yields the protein CASSSSLGQAHTEAFF.

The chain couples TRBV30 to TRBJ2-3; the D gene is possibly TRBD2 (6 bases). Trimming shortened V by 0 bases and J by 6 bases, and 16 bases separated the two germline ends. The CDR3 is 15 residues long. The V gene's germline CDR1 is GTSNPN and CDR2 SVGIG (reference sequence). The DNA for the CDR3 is TGTGCCTGGAGTGTAGAGGGACTGCCTAGGGATACGCAGTATTTT. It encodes CAWSVEGLPRDTQYF. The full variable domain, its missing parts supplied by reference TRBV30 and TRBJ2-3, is SQTIHQWPATLVQPVGSPLSLECTVEGTSNPNLYWYRQAAGRGLQLLFYSVGIGQISSEVPQNLSASRPQDRQFILSSKKLLLSDSGFYLCAWSVEGLPRDTQYFGPGTRLTVL.

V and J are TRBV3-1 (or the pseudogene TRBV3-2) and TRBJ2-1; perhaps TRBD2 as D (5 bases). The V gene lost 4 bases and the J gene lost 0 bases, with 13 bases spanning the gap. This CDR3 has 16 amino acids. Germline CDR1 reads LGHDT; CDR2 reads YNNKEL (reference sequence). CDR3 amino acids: CASSPAAVSSYNEQFF. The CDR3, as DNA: TGTGCCAGCAGCCCAGCGGCGGTCAGCTCCTACAATGAGCAGTTCTTC.

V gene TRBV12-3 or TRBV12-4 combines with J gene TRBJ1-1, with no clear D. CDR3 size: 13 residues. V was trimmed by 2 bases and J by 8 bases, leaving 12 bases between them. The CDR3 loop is CASSLLSAGEAFF. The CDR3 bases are TGTGCCAGCAGTTTATTATCGGCCGGGGAAGCTTTCTTT.

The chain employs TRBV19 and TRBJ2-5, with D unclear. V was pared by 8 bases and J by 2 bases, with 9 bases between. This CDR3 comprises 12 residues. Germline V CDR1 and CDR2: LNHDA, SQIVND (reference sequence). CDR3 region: CASVSDQETQYF. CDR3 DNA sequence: TGTGCCAGTGTCTCAGATCAAGAGACCCAGTACTTC.

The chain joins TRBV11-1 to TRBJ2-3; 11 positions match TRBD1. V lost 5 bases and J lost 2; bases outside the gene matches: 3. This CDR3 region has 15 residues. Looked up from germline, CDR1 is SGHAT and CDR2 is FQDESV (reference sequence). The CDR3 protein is CASSLDRGLTDTQYF. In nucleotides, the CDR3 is TGTGCCAGCAGCCTGGACAGGGGGCTCACAGATACGCAGTATTTT.